This passage covers 4 T cell receptor beta chains from one sample sequenced in a study of molecular identifiers for immune sequencing clone quantification. TCRdb recomputed calls from the PCR reads with MiXCR, one row per CDR3 protein. The sample has 250,000 to 350,000 distinct CDR3 sequences, around a fifth seen once. Sequencing was done on a sample of naive CD8+ T cells from blood, with Jurkat cell RNA spiked in. Subset defined: FACS-sorted CD8+CD4-CCR7+CD45RA+ naive T cells. The receptors come from a human donor in good health. Some libraries in this study had Jurkat cell RNA spiked in.

With respect to this clonotype: This may be a read error, as it is one base from a much larger clone. Because the CDR3 is missing its conserved closing phenylalanine or tryptophan, this is likely a read error. The J gene is TRBJ2-2, the V gene TRBV24-1; D unresolved. This CDR3 comprises 10 residues. The V end was cut by 9 bases, the J end by 7 bases, with 5 bases between. Germline values: CDR1 KGHDR, CDR2 SFDVKD. For the CDR3, the DNA is TGTGCCACCGGATACGGGGAGCTGTTTTGT. This encodes CATGYGELFC.

As regards this clonotype: A read error likely explains this, since a far larger clone differs by one base. The chain carries TRBV7-2 and TRBJ2-3; 7 nucleotides match TRBD2. This CDR3 spans 15 amino acids. Germline values: CDR1 SGHTA, CDR2 FQGNSA. The CDR3 here is CAGSLGGGSTDTQYF. As DNA, the CDR3 is TGTGCCGGCAGCTTAGGCGGGGGAAGCACAGATACGCAGTATTTT.

Ten or more counts support this clonotype. The V call is TRBV7-9, the J call TRBJ2-3; D gene ambiguous. Trimming cost V 5 bases and J 4 bases, with 13 bases left between them. CDR1 and CDR2 from the germline V gene are SEHNR and FQNEAQ (reference sequence). The CDR3 consists of 14 residues. The CDR3 loop reads CASSPPQLPDTQYF. The CDR3 DNA sequence: TGTGCCAGCAGCCCTCCCCAGCTTCCAGATACGCAGTATTTT.

This clonotype was observed a few times. This chain joins TRBV4-3 and TRBJ2-7; D unresolved. Germline CDR1 is LGHNA and CDR2 is YSLEER. The CDR3 consists of 15 residues. V lost 1 base to trimming and J lost 0 bases, with 10 bases between them. The DNA of the CDR3 is TGCGCCAGCAGCCAAGTCCAGGAGAGCTCCTACGAGCAGTACTTC. This codes for CASSQVQESSYEQYF.